This T cell receptor (beta chain) was documented in a study of control samples from healthy donors and cancer patients. The assay was immunoSEQ multiplex PCR, and TCRdb's table has in-frame clones only and misses some. The sample shows roughly 120,000 clones, about 93% of them seen only once. In this sample, this clone turned up once. The identical CDR3 is also encoded by other nucleotide sequences in the sample. Germline-derived CDR1 and CDR2 are MGHDK and SYGVNS. V was trimmed by 4 bases and J by 0 bases, leaving 7 bases between them. The CDR3 covers 13 residues. The rearrangement joins TRBV25-1 to TRBJ2-7, with D maybe TRBD2 (5 bases). The sample was PBMCs. The sequence derives from a man aged 45-65 years with head and neck cancer. Here the CDR3 reads CASSVAGSYEQYF. CDR3 bases: TGTGCCAGCAGTGTTGCGGGCTCCTACGAGCAGTACTTC.